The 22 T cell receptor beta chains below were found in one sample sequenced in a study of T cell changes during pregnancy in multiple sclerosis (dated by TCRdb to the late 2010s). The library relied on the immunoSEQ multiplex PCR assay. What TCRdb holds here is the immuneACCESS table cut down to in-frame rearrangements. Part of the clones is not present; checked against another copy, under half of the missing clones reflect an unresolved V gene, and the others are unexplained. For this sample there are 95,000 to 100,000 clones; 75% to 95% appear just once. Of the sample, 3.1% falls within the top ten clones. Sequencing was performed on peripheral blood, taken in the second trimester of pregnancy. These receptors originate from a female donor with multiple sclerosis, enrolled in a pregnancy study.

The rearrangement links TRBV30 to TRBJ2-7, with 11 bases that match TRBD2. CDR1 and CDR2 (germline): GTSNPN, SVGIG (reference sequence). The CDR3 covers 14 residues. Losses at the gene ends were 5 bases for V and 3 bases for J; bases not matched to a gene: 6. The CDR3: CAWARLAGLYEQYF. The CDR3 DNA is TGTGCCTGGGCCAGACTAGCGGGGCTCTACGAGCAGTACTTC.

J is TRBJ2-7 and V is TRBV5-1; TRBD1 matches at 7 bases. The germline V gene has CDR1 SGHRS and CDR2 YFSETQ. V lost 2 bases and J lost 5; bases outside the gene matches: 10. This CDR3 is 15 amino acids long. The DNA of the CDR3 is TGCGCCAGCAGCTTAGAGGGGGCCGCTCAAGACGAGCAGTACTTC. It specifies CASSLEGAAQDEQYF. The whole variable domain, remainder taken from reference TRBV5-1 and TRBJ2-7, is KAGVTQTPRYLIKTRGQQVTLSCSPISGHRSVSWYQQTPGQGLQFLFEYFSETQRNKGNFPGRFSGRQFSNSRSEMNVSTLELGDSALYLCASSLEGAAQDEQYFGPGTRLTVT.

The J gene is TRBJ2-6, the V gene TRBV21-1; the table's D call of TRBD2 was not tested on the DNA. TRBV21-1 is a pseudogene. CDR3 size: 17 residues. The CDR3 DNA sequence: TGTGCCAGCAGCAAAAGCGTGCAGAGCGTGGGGGCCAACGTCCTGACTTTC. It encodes CASSKSVQSVGANVLTF.

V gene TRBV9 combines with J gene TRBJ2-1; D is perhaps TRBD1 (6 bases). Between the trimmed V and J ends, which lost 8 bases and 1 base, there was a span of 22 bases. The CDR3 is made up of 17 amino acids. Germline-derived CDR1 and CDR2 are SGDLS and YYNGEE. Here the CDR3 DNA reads TGTGCCAGGCCCCACCCACAGGGCGAAGGGTCCTACAATGAGCAGTTCTTC. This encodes CARPHPQGEGSYNEQFF.

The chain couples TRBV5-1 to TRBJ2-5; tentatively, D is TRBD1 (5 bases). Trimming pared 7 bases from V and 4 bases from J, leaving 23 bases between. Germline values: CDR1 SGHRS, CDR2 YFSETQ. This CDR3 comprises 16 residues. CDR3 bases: TGCGCCAGCTCCTACGACCGGGCCGTAAGGGGAGAGACCCAGTACTTC. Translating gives CASSYDRAVRGETQYF.

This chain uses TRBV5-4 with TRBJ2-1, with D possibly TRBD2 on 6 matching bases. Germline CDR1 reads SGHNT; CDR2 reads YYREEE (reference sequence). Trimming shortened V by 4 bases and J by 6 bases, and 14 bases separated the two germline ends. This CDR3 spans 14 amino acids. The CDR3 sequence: CASSPQTRPNEQFF. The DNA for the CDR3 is TGTGCCAGCAGCCCCCAGACTAGACCCAATGAGCAGTTCTTC.

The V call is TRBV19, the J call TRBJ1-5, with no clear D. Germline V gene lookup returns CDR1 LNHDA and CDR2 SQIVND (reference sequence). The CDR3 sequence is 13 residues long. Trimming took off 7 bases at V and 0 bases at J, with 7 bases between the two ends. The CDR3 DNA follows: TGTGCCAGTACGAGGTATAGCAATCAGCCCCAGCATTTT. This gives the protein CASTRYSNQPQHF.

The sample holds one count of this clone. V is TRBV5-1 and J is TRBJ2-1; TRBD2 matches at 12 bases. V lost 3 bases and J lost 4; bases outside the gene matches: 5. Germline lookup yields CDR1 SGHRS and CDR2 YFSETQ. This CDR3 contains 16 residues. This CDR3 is CASSSAGTSGYNEQFF. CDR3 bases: TGCGCCAGCAGCTCAGCCGGGACTAGCGGGTACAATGAGCAGTTCTTC.

CDR3: CASRTRRSSTDTQYF. The CDR3 DNA sequence: TGTGCCAGCAGAACTAGACGATCTAGCACAGATACGCAGTATTTT. The chain is built from TRBV6-6 and TRBJ2-3, with D possibly being TRBD2 (5 bases). V lost 6 bases and J lost 0, with 13 bases in between. The CDR3 is made up of 15 amino acids. CDR1 and CDR2 from the germline V gene are MNHNY and SVGAGI (reference sequence).

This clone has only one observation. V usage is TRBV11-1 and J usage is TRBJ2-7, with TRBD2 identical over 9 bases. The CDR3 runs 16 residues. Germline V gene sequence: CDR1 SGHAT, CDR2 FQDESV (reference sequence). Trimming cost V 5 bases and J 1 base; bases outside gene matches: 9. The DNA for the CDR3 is TGTGCCAGCAGCAGACGGCTAGCGGGATTATCCTACGAGCAGTACTTC. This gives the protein CASSRRLAGLSYEQYF.

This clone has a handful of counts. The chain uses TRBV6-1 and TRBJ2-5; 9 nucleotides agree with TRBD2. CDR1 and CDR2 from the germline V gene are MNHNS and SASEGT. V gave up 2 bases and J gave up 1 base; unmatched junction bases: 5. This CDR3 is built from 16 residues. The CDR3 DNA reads TGTGCCAGCAGTGAACTGGCGGGAGGGCCCCAAGAGACCCAGTACTTC. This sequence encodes CASSELAGGPQETQYF.

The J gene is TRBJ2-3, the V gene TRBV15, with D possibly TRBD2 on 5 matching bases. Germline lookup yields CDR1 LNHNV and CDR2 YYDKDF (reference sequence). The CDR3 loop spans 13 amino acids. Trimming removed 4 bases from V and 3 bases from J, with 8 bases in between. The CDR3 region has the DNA TGTGCCACCAGCATCGGCGGGACAGATACGCAGTATTTT. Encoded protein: CATSIGGTDTQYF.

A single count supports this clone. CDR3 sequence: CASSWGQKNQPQHF. CDR3 bases: TGTGCCAGTAGTTGGGGACAGAAAAATCAGCCCCAGCATTTT. The chain joins TRBV19 to TRBJ1-5, with TRBD1 identical over 7 bases. Germline V gene lookup returns CDR1 LNHDA and CDR2 SQIVND (reference sequence). After removal of 5 bases from V and 4 bases from J, the junction contained 5 bases not matched to a gene. This CDR3 region has 14 residues.

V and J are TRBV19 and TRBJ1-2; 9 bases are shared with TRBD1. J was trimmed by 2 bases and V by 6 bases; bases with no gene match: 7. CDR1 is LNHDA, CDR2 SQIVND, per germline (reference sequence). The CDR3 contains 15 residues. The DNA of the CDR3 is TGTGCCAGTAGGGTACAGGGGGCGAGGAACTATGGCTACACCTTC. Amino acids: CASRVQGARNYGYTF.

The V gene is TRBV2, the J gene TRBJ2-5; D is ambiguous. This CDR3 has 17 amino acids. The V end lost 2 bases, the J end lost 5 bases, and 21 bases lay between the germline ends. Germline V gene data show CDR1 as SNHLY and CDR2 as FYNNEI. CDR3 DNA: TGTGCCAGCAGTGAAAGATTCGGTGGTAGAGTTGGTGAGACCCAGTACTTC. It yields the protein CASSERFGGRVGETQYF.

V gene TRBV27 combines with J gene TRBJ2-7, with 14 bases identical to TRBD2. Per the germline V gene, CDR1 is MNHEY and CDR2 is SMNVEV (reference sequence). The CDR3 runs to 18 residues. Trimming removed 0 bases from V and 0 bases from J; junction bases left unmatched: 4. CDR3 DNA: TGTGCCAGCAGTTTATCGGGACTAGCGGGAGTGTTCTCCTACGAGCAGTACTTC. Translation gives CASSLSGLAGVFSYEQYF.

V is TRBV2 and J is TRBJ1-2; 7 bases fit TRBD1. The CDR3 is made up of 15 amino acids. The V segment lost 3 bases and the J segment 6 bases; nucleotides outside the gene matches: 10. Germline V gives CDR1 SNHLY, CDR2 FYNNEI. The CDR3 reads CASSEEIGGVDGYTF. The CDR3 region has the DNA TGTGCCAGCAGTGAGGAAATAGGGGGCGTTGATGGCTACACCTTC.

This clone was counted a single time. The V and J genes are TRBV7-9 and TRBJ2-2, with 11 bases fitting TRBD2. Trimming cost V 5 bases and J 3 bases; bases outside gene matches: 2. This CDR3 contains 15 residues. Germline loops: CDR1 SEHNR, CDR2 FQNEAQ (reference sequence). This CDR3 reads CASSPGLADTGELFF. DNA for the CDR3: TGTGCCAGCAGCCCGGGACTAGCGGACACCGGGGAGCTGTTTTTT.

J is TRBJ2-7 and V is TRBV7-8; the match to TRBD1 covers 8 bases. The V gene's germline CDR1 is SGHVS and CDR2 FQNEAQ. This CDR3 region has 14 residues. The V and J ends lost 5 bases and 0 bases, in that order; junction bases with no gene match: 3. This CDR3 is CASSLGQVSYEQYF. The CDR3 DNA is TGTGCCAGCAGCCTGGGACAGGTCTCCTACGAGCAGTACTTC.

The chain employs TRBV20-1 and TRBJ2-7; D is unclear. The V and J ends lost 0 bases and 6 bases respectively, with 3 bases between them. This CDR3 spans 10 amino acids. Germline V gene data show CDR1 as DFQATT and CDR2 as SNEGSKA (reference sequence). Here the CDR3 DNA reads TGCAGTGCTAGAGATCTCGAGCAGTACTTC. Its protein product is CSARDLEQYF.

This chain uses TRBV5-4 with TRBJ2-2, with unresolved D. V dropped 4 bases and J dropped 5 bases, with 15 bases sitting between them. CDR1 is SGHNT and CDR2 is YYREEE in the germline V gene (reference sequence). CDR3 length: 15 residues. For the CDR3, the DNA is TGTGCCAGCAGCCGGGTCACGCGAGAGACCGGGGAGCTGTTTTTT. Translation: CASSRVTRETGELFF. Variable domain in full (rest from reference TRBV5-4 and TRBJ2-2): ETGVTQSPTHLIKTRGQQVTLRCSSQSGHNTVSWYQQALGQGPQFIFQYYREEENGRGNFPPRFSGLQFPNYSSELNVNALELDDSALYLCASSRVTRETGELFFGEGSRLTVL.

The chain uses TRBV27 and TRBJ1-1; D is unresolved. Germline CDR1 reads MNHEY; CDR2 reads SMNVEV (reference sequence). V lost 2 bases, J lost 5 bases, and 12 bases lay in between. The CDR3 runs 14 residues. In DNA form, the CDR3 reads TGTGCCAGCAGTTTAATCCCTGAGGGTACTGAAGCTTTCTTT. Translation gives CASSLIPEGTEAFF.